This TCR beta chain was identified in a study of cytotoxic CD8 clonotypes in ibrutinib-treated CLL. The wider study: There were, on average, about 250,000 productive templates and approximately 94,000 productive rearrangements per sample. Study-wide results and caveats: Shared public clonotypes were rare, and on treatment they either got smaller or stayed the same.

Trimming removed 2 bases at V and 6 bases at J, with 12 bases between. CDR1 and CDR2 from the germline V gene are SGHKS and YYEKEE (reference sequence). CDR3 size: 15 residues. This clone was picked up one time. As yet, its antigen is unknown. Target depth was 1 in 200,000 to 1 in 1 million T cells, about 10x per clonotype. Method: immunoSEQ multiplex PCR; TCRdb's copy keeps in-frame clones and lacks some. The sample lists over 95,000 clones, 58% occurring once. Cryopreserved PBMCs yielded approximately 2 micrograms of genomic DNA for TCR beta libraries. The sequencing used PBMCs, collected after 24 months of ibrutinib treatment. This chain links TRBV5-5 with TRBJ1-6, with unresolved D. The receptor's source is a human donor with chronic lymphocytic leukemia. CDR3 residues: CASSLLTDLNSPLHF. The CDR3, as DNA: TGTGCCAGCAGCTTACTAACAGACCTTAATTCACCCCTCCACTTT.